Below are 17 T cell receptor beta chains sequenced from a single sample in a study of T cell changes during pregnancy in multiple sclerosis. Using immunoSEQ multiplex PCR, the repertoire was profiled, and TCRdb retains in-frame clones only, with some absent. The sample holds about 27,000 clones, 88% seen once. The source material was CD8+ T cells from peripheral blood mononuclear cells, sampled in the second trimester of pregnancy. The receptors come from a female donor with multiple sclerosis, enrolled in a pregnancy study.

V and J are TRBV5-6 and TRBJ1-5, with 11 positions matching TRBD1. The V segment lost 0 bases and the J segment 4 bases; nucleotides outside the gene matches: 3. The CDR3 contains 16 residues. From germline, CDR1 is SGHDT and CDR2 YYEEEE. This CDR3 is CASSLGDRGWNQPQHF. CDR3 nucleotides: TGTGCCAGCAGCTTGGGGGACAGGGGGTGGAATCAGCCCCAGCATTTT.

The V call is TRBV6-6, the J call TRBJ1-3, with no clear D. Germline CDR1 and CDR2: MNHNY and SVGAGI (reference sequence). The CDR3 spans 12 residues. Deletions cut 6 bases from V and 8 bases from J, with 11 bases between. The CDR3 region is CASSFMSDTIYF. The CDR3 region has the DNA TGTGCCAGCAGCTTCATGTCGGACACCATATATTTT.

This sequence joins TRBV28 and TRBJ2-3, with 9 bases fitting TRBD2. The germline V gene has CDR1 MDHEN and CDR2 SYDVKM. The CDR3 extends over 18 amino acids. The ends lost 6 bases at V and 6 bases at J; junction bases unmatched: 19. CDR3 nucleotides: TGTGCCAGCAGCCTCCTGAGGGGCGGCGGGGGGGCTGGGGATACGCAGTATTTT. This translates into CASSLLRGGGGAGDTQYF.

V usage is TRBV6-5 and J usage is TRBJ2-7; possibly TRBD1 for D (6 bases). The V end lost 4 bases, the J end lost 5 bases, and 18 bases lay between the germline ends. Germline V gene lookup returns CDR1 MNHEY and CDR2 SVGAGI. This CDR3 is 15 amino acids long. CDR3 region: CASSSQGSLINEQYF. DNA of the CDR3: TGTGCCAGCAGTTCCCAGGGGTCCTTGATTAACGAGCAGTACTTC.

The chain employs TRBV7-8 and TRBJ1-6, with no clear D. CDR3 size: 17 residues. Trimming pared 5 bases from V and 0 bases from J, leaving 14 bases between. Germline CDR1 is SGHVS and CDR2 is FQNEAQ. CDR3: CASSRWEGISYNSPLHF. Written as DNA, the CDR3 is TGTGCCAGCAGCCGGTGGGAGGGAATCTCCTATAATTCACCCCTCCACTTT.

The genes are TRBV11-2 and TRBJ2-5; D gene ambiguous. The V end was cut by 4 bases, the J end by 5 bases, with 11 bases between. In germline, CDR1 is SGHAT, CDR2 FQNNGV. This CDR3 region has 13 residues. The CDR3 region has the DNA TGTGCCAGCAGCTCTTGGTTCGGGGAGACCCAGTACTTC. This encodes CASSSWFGETQYF.

The genes are TRBV6-5 and TRBJ1-2; possible D gene TRBD1, 6 bases. Germline values: CDR1 MNHEY, CDR2 SVGAGI. Trimming cost V 0 bases and J 1 base, with 12 bases left between them. The CDR3 extends over 16 amino acids. The CDR3 region is CASSYSAGTYNYGYTF. The CDR3 coding sequence is TGTGCCAGCAGTTACTCCGCCGGGACATATAACTATGGCTACACCTTC.

The chain links TRBV4-3 to TRBJ1-2; tentatively, D is TRBD1 (5 bases). V dropped 0 bases and J dropped 2 bases, with 16 bases sitting between them. This CDR3 region has 17 residues. Germline values: CDR1 LGHNA, CDR2 YSLEER. CDR3 loop: CASSQEGGTLGNYGYTF. CDR3 DNA sequence: TGCGCCAGCAGCCAAGAAGGCGGGACCCTGGGAAACTATGGCTACACCTTC.

The chain couples TRBV5-6 to TRBJ2-5; 7 positions match TRBD1. V lost 3 bases, J lost 1 base, and 12 bases stayed unmatched. CDR3 size: 17 residues. Germline V gene data show CDR1 as SGHDT and CDR2 as YYEEEE. The CDR3 protein is CASSYTMTGQVQETQYF. CDR3 nucleotide sequence: TGTGCCAGCAGCTATACCATGACAGGGCAGGTCCAAGAGACCCAGTACTTC.

The chain links TRBV28 to TRBJ1-2, with a tentative D call TRBD1 (6 bases). Germline-derived CDR1 and CDR2 are MDHEN and SYDVKM. Trimming cost V 7 bases and J 4 bases, with 16 bases left between them. CDR3 length: 14 amino acids. CDR3 in amino acids: CASNPQGWPYGYTF. The CDR3 bases are TGTGCCAGCAATCCACAGGGTTGGCCCTATGGCTACACCTTC.

The chain couples TRBV25-1 to TRBJ1-2; 7 nucleotides agree with TRBD1. V trimming: 3 bases; J trimming: 2 bases; junction bases outside the gene matches: 0. This CDR3 is built from 13 residues. Per the germline V gene, CDR1 is MGHDK and CDR2 is SYGVNS. CDR3 residues: CASSDRGNYGYTF. The CDR3 DNA sequence: TGTGCCAGCAGTGACAGGGGGAACTATGGCTACACCTTC.

V is TRBV6-6 and J is TRBJ2-5; weak D call: TRBD2 (5 bases). Germline values: CDR1 MNHNY, CDR2 SVGAGI (reference sequence). The CDR3 covers 15 residues. V was shortened by 0 bases and J by 5 bases, with 13 bases between the two germline ends. The CDR3, as DNA: TGTGCCAGCAGTTACTCATTGTCTAGGGAGGAGACCCAGTACTTC. Its translation: CASSYSLSREETQYF.

This sequence joins TRBV2 and TRBJ2-7, with D perhaps TRBD2 (5 bases). CDR1 and CDR2 (germline): SNHLY, FYNNEI. The CDR3 has 11 residues. V was cut by 6 bases and J by 12 bases, with 15 bases left in between. In DNA form, the CDR3 reads TGTGCCAGCAGCTGGACCGGGGAAGGGTACTTC. Translated, it gives CASSWTGEGYF.

The chain links TRBV4-1 to TRBJ2-2; a possible D gene is TRBD1 (6 bases). The V end lost 3 bases, the J end lost 3 bases, and 11 bases lay between the germline ends. CDR1 is MGHRA and CDR2 is YSYEKL in the germline V gene. The CDR3 covers 15 residues. In nucleotides, the CDR3 is TGCGCCAGCAGCCAGGTGGGGGCGGACACCGGGGAGCTGTTTTTT. Translated, it gives CASSQVGADTGELFF.

V and J are TRBV6-1 and TRBJ2-7; unclear D gene. Trimming took 0 bases from V and 2 from J, leaving 5 bases between them. This CDR3 has 13 residues. Per germline, CDR1 MNHNS and CDR2 SASEGT. The CDR3 coding sequence is TGTGCCAGCAGTGAAGCTGTCGCCTACGAGCAGTACTTC. Residues: CASSEAVAYEQYF.

This chain uses TRBV6-5 with TRBJ2-1, with 10 bases identical to TRBD2. The CDR3 consists of 16 residues. The V and J ends lost 4 bases and 3 bases, in that order; junction bases with no gene match: 6. Germline V gives CDR1 MNHEY, CDR2 SVGAGI. DNA of the CDR3: TGTGCCAGCAGTTGGGGGCTAGCGGGGGACTACAATGAGCAGTTCTTC. It translates to CASSWGLAGDYNEQFF.

The chain couples TRBV10-3 to TRBJ1-2, with 9 bases identical to TRBD1. The germline CDR1 and CDR2 sequences are ENHRY and SYGVKD. This CDR3 has 14 residues. V was pared by 4 bases and J by 5 bases, with 5 bases of the junction left unmatched. The CDR3 loop reads CAISVDGTGYGYTF. The CDR3 DNA reads TGTGCCATCAGTGTCGACGGGACAGGGTATGGCTACACCTTC.